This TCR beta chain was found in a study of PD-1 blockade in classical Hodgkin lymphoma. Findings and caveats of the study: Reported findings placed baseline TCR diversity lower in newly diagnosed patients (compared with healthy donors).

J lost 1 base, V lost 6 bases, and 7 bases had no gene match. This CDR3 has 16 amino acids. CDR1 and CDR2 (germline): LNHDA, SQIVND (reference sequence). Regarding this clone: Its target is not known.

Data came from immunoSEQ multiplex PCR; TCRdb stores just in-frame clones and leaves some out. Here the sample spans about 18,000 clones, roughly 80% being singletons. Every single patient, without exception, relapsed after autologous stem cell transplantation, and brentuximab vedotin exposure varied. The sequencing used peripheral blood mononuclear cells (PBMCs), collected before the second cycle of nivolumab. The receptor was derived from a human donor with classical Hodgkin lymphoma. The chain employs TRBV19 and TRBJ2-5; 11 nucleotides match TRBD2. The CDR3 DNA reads TGTGCCAGTAGCAGATTACTAGCGGGAGCCCAAGAGACCCAGTACTTC. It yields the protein CASSRLLAGAQETQYF. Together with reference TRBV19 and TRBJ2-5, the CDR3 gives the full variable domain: DGGITQSPKYLFRKEGQNVTLSCEQNLNHDAMYWYRQDPGQGLRLIYYSQIVNDFQKGDIAEGYSVSREKKESFPLTVTSAQKNPTAFYLCASSRLLAGAQETQYFGPGTRLLVL.